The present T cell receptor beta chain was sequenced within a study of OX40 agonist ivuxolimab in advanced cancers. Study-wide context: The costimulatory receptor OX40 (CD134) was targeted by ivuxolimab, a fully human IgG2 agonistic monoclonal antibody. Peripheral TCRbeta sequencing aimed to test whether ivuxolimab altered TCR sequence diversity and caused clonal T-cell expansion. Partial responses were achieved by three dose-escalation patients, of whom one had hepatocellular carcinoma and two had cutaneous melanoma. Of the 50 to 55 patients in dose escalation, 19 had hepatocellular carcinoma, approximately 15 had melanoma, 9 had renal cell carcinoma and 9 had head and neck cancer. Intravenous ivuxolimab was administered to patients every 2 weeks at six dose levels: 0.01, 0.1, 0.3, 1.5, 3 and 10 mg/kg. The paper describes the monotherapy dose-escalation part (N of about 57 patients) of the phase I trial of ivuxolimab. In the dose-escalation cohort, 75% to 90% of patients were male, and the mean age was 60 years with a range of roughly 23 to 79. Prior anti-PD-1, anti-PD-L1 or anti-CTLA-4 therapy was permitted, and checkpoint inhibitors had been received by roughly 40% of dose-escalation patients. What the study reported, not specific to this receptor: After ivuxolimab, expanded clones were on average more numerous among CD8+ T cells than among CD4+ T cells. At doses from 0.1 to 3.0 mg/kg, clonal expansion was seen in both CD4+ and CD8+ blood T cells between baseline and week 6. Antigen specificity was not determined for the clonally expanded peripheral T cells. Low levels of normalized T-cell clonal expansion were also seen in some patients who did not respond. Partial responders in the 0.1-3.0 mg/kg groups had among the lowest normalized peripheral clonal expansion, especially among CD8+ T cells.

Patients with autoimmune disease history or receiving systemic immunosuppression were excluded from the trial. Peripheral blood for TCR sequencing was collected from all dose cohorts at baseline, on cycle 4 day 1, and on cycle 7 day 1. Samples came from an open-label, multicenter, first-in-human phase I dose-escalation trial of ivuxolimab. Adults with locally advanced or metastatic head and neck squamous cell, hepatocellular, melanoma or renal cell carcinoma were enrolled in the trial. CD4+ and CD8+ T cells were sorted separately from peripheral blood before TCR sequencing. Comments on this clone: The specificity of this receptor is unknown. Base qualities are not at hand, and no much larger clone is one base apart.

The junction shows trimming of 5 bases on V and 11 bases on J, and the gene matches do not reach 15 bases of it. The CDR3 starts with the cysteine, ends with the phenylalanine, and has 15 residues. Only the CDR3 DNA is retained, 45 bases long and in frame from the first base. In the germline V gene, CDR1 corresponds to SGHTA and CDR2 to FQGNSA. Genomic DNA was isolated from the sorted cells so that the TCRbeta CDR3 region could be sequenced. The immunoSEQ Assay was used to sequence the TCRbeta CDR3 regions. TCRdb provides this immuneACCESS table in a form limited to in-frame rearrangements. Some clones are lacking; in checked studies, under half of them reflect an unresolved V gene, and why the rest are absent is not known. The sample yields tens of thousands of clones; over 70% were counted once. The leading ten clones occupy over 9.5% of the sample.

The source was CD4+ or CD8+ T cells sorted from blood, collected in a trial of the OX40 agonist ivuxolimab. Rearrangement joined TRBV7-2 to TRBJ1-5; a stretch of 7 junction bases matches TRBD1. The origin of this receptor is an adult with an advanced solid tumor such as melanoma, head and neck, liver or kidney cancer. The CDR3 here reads CASSPQGGSGEAQHF. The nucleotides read TGTGCCAGCAGCCCTCAGGGGGGGTCGGGTGAGGCCCAGCATTTT.